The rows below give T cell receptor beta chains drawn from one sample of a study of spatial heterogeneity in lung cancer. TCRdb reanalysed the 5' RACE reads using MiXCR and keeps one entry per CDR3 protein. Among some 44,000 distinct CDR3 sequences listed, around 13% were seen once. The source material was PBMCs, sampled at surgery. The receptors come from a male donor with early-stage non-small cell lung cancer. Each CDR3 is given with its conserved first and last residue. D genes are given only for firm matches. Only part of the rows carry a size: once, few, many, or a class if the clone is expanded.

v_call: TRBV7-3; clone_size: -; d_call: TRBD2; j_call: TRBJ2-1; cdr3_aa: CASSLTGTSGGNEQFF; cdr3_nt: TGTGCCAGCAGCTTAACCGGGACTAGCGGGGGCAATGAGCAGTTCTTC
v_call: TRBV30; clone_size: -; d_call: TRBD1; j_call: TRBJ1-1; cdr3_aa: CAWSPTGDTEAFF; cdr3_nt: TGTGCCTGGAGCCCTACAGGGGACACTGAAGCTTTCTTT
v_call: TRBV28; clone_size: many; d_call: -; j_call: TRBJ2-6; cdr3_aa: CASSLDSSGANVLTF; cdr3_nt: TGTGCCAGCAGTTTAGACAGCTCTGGGGCCAACGTCCTGACTTTC
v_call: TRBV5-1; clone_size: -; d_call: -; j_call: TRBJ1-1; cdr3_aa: CASSLYLNTEAFF; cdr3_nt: TGCGCCAGCAGCCTTTATTTGAACACTGAAGCTTTCTTT
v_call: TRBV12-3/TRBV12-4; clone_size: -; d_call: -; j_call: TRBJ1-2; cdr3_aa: CASSTQGNYGYTF; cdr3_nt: TGTGCCAGCAGTACTCAGGGGAACTATGGCTACACCTTC
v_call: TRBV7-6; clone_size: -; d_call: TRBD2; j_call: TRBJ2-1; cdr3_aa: CASSSGTKDEQFF; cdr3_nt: TGTGCCAGCAGCTCCGGGACTAAGGATGAGCAGTTCTTC
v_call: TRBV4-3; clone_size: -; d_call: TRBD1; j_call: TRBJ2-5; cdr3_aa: CASSQDNARTGQETQYF; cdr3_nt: TGCGCCAGCAGCCAAGATAACGCGAGGACAGGGCAGGAGACCCAGTACTTC
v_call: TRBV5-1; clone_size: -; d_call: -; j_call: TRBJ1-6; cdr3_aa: CASSFEGSSYNSPLHF; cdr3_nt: TGCGCCAGCAGCTTCGAGGGGAGCTCCTATAATTCACCCCTCCACTTT
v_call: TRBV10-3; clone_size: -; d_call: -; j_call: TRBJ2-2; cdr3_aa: CAISESVQGRNTGELFF; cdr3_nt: TGTGCCATCAGTGAGTCCGTACAGGGAAGGAACACCGGGGAGCTGTTTTTT
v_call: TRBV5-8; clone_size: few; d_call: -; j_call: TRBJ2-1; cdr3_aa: CASSWGNEQFF; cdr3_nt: TGTGCCAGCAGCTGGGGCAATGAGCAGTTCTTC
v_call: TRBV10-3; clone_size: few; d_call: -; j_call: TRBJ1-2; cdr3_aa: CAIIERDPAEGGYTF; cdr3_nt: TGTGCCATCATCGAGAGGGACCCGGCAGAGGGCGGCTACACCTTC
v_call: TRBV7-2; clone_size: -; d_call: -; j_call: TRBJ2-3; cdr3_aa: CASSLGGASSGTQYF; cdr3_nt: TGTGCCAGCAGCTTAGGGGGGGCTAGCTCCGGTACGCAGTATTTT
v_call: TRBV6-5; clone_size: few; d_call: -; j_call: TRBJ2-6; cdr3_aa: CASSYRSGGPGANVLTF; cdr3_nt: TGTGCCAGCAGTTACCGGTCAGGCGGCCCTGGGGCCAACGTCCTGACTTTC
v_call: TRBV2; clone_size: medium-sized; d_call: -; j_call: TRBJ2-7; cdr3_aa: CASSDGDRSYEQYF; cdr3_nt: TGTGCCAGCAGTGACGGTGACAGATCCTACGAGCAGTACTTC
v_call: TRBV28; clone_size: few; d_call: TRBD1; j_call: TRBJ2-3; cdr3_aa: CASSFWDRGTDTQYF; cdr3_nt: TGTGCCAGCAGTTTCTGGGACAGGGGCACAGATACGCAGTATTTT
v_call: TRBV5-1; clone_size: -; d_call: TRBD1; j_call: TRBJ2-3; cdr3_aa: CASRSGTGLFTDTQYF; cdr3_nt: TGCGCCAGCAGGTCCGGGACAGGCCTTTTCACAGATACGCAGTATTTT
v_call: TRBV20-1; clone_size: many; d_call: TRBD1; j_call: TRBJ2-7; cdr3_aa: CSARQGYEQYF; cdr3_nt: TGCAGTGCTCGACAGGGTTACGAGCAGTACTTC
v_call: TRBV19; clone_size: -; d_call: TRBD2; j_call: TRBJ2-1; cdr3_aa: CASRGLAYYNEQFF; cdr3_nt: TGTGCCAGTAGGGGACTAGCGTATTACAATGAGCAGTTCTTC
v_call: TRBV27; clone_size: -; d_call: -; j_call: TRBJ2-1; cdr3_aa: CASSLNRLLNEQFF; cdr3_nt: TGTGCCAGCAGTTTAAATCGGCTACTCAATGAGCAGTTCTTC
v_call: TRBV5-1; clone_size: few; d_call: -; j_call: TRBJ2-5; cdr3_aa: CASSPEVGTQYF; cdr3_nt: TGCGCCAGCAGCCCCGAAGTCGGGACCCAGTACTTC
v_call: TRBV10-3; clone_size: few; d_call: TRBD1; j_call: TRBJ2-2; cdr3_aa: CAIRRGTANTGELFF; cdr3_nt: TGTGCCATCAGAAGAGGGACAGCGAACACCGGGGAGCTGTTTTTT
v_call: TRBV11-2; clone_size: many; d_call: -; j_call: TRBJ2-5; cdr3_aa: CASSSAKGSIPILETQYF; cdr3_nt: TGTGCCAGCAGCTCCGCTAAGGGTTCAATCCCAATCCTGGAGACCCAGTACTTC
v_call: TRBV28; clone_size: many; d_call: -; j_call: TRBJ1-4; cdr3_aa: CASSSSHEKLFF; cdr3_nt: TGTGCCAGCAGTTCAAGTCATGAAAAACTGTTTTTT
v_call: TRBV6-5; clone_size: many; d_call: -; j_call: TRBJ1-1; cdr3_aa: CASSRRDTEAFF; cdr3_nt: TGTGCCAGCAGTAGACGGGACACTGAAGCTTTCTTT
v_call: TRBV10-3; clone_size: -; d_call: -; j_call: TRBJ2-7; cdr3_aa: CAISEFTGQCNYEQYF; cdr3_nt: TGTGCCATCAGTGAGTTTACTGGACAGTGTAACTACGAGCAGTACTTC
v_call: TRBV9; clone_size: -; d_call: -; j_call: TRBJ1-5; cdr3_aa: CASSVGGVSNQPQHF; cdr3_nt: TGTGCCAGCAGCGTAGGGGGGGTTAGCAATCAGCCCCAGCATTTT
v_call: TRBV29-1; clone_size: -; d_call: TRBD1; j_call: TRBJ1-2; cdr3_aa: CSVQITGGYGYTF; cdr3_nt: TGCAGCGTTCAGATTACAGGGGGATATGGCTACACCTTC
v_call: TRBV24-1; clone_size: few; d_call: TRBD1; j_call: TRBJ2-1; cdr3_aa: CATSDRWTGGNEQFF; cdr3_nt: TGTGCCACCAGTGATCGTTGGACAGGGGGTAATGAGCAGTTCTTC
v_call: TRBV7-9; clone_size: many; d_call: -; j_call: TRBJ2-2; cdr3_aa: CASSFARGGTGELFF; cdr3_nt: TGTGCCAGCAGCTTCGCGCGGGGAGGAACCGGGGAGCTGTTTTTT
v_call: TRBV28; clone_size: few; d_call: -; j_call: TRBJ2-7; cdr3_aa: CASSLYRLTSYEQYF; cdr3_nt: TGTGCCAGCAGTTTATATAGGCTCACTTCCTACGAGCAGTACTTC
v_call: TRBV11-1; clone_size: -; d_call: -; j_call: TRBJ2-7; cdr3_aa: CASSLANGALSYEQYF; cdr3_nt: TGTGCCAGCAGCTTAGCGAACGGGGCCCTTTCCTACGAGCAGTACTTC
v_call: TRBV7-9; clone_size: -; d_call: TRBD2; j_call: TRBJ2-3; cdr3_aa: CASSPSGGATDTQYF; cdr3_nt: TGTGCCAGCAGCCCTAGCGGGGGAGCCACAGATACGCAGTATTTT
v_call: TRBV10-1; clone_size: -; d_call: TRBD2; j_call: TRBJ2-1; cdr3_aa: CASSPSGRTYNEQFF; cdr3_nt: TGCGCCAGCAGTCCTAGCGGGAGAACCTACAATGAGCAGTTCTTC
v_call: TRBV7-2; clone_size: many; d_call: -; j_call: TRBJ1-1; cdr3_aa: CASSLRAGEAFF; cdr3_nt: TGTGCCAGCAGCTTACGGGCGGGAGAAGCTTTCTTT
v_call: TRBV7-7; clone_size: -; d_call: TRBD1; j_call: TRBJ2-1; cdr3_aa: CASSSTGSSYNEQFF; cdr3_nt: TGTGCTAGCAGCTCGACAGGGAGCTCCTACAATGAGCAGTTCTTC
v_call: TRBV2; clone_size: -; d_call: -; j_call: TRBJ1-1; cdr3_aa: CASSPWDRGIDAFF; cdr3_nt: TGTGCCAGCAGCCCATGGGACCGGGGGATCGACGCTTTCTTT
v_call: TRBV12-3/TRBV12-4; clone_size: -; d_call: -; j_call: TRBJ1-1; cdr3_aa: CASSSHLGGTEAFF; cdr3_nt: TGTGCCAGCAGTTCCCATCTTGGGGGCACTGAAGCTTTCTTT
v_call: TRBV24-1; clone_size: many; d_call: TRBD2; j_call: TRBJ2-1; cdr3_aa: CATSDPGGDANEQFF; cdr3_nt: TGTGCCACCAGTGATCCGGGAGGTGATGCCAATGAGCAGTTCTTC